This TCR beta chain came from a study of blood T cell repertoires in COVID-19. Data came from immunoSEQ multiplex PCR; TCRdb stores just in-frame clones and leaves some out. The top ten clones hold about 20% of a sample with about 48,000 clones, about three quarters of them seen once. The receptor comes from a human donor with active or convalescent COVID-19. The donor label of this sample is uncertain. Sequenced input: peripheral blood.

CDR3 bases: TGTGCCAGCAGCCTACAGGGGGCGGGCTCCTACAATGAGCAGTTCTTC. Encoded protein: CASSLQGAGSYNEQFF. This chain joins TRBV7-3 and TRBJ2-1; 9 bases map to TRBD1. Germline V gene data show CDR1 as SGHTA and CDR2 as FQGTGA. V shed 5 bases and J 0 bases; nucleotides not matched to a gene: 5. This CDR3 has 16 amino acids.